One and the same sample provided the 21 T cell receptor beta chains below, sequenced in a study of control samples from healthy donors and cancer patients (dated by TCRdb to the early 2020s). The library was generated by the immunoSEQ multiplex PCR assay. Drawn from immuneACCESS, this table holds only the in-frame rearrangements with V and J called that TCRdb kept. Clones are partly lost; checked studies trace under half to an unresolved V gene and leave the rest unexplained. In this sample the table shows 150,000 to 200,000 clones, 94% of which occur a single time. The top ten clonotypes cover approximately 1.4% of the sample. What was sequenced was blood. These receptors came from a woman between 18 and 30 years old in good health.

This chain connects TRBV7-9 to TRBJ2-3; D might be TRBD1 or TRBD2, each matching 6 bases. V dropped 1 base and J dropped 1 base, with 9 bases sitting between them. Germline loops: CDR1 SEHNR, CDR2 FQNEAQ (reference sequence). The CDR3 extends over 15 amino acids. DNA for the CDR3: TGTGCCAGCAGCTTAGGTCGGGGGCGCACAGATACGCAGTATTTT. Protein product: CASSLGRGRTDTQYF.

The chain has TRBV24-1 and TRBJ2-7, with D possibly TRBD1 on 6 matching bases. The CDR3 sequence is 13 residues long. Trimming left V 5 bases short and J 6 bases short, with 13 bases between. Germline V gene lookup returns CDR1 KGHDR and CDR2 SFDVKD. The CDR3 DNA follows: TGTGCCACCAGTGTTACAGGGATGGGCGAGCAGTACTTC. It codes for CATSVTGMGEQYF.

The chain combines TRBV29-1 with TRBJ2-5; D unresolved. CDR3 length: 11 amino acids. Between the trimmed V and J ends, which lost 4 bases and 1 base, there was a span of 4 bases. The V gene's germline CDR1 is SQVTM and CDR2 ANQGSEA. CDR3: CSVVPQETQYF. CDR3 nucleotides: TGCAGCGTTGTACCCCAAGAGACCCAGTACTTC.

This sequence joins TRBV6-5 and TRBJ2-1, with 7 nucleotides matching TRBD1. CDR3 length: 14 residues. The junction had 9 bases not matched to a gene; V was cut back by 6 bases and J by 7 bases. In germline, CDR1 is MNHEY, CDR2 SVGAGI. The CDR3 spells CASRTRQGENEQFF. CDR3 nucleotide sequence: TGTGCCAGCAGGACCAGACAGGGTGAAAATGAGCAGTTCTTC.

V and J are TRBV2 and TRBJ1-2, with TRBD1 matching 8 bases. Trimming removed 6 bases from V and 4 bases from J; junction bases left unmatched: 7. Germline V gives CDR1 SNHLY, CDR2 FYNNEI. The CDR3 contains 14 residues. The CDR3 nucleotides read TGTGCCAGCAGCACCGACAGGGGAAGCTATGGCTACACCTTC. As protein: CASSTDRGSYGYTF.

The chain links TRBV24-1 to TRBJ2-7; perhaps TRBD1 as D (6 bases). V shed 4 bases and J shed 3 bases, with 12 bases lying between them. Germline V gene lookup returns CDR1 KGHDR and CDR2 SFDVKD. The CDR3 runs to 14 residues. The DNA for the CDR3 is TGTGCCACCAGTGACGCCACAGGGTTCTACGAGCAGTACTTC. Protein: CATSDATGFYEQYF.

The chain is built from TRBV5-6 and TRBJ1-2, with a weak D call TRBD1 (6 bases). The germline gives CDR1 SGHDT, CDR2 YYEEEE. Trimming shortened V by 4 bases and J by 5 bases, and 18 bases separated the two germline ends. The CDR3 has 15 residues. The CDR3 reads CASSPGGPERYGYTF. CDR3 DNA: TGTGCCAGCAGCCCGGGGGGCCCTGAGAGATATGGCTACACCTTC.

The J gene is TRBJ1-3, the V gene TRBV25-1; D perhaps matches TRBD1 (5 bases). The CDR3 is 18 amino acids. V lost 1 base to trimming and J lost 4 bases, with 20 bases between them. Germline V gives CDR1 MGHDK, CDR2 SYGVNS. CDR3: CASSEWGGTEGSGNTIYF. CDR3 bases: TGTGCCAGCAGTGAATGGGGAGGGACGGAGGGGTCCGGAAACACCATATATTTT.

The rearrangement uses TRBV7-8 and TRBJ1-5, with D possibly being TRBD1 (5 bases). The V and J ends lost 4 bases and 1 base respectively, with 5 bases between them. The CDR3 contains 13 residues. CDR1 is SGHVS and CDR2 is FQNEAQ in the germline V gene. Here the CDR3 reads CASSWGSNQPQHF. In DNA, the CDR3 is TGTGCCAGCAGCTGGGGGAGCAATCAGCCCCAGCATTTT. Looking up the rest from reference TRBV7-8 and TRBJ1-5 gives the full variable domain: GAGVSQSPRYKVAKRGQDVALRCDPISGHVSLFWYQQALGQGPEFLTYFQNEAQLDKSGLPSDRFFAERPEGSVSTLKIQRTQQEDSAVYLCASSWGSNQPQHFGDGTRLSIL.

The table lists this clone with a count of one. V usage is TRBV4-2 and J usage is TRBJ2-7; D possibly corresponds to TRBD2 (6 bases). Germline V gene sequence: CDR1 LGHNA, CDR2 YNFKEQ. The CDR3 contains 14 residues. V was pared by 0 bases and J by 6 bases, with 12 bases between. The CDR3 region is CASSQESGDGEQYF. CDR3 sequence (DNA): TGTGCCAGCAGCCAAGAATCGGGAGATGGCGAGCAGTACTTC.

The gene calls are TRBV5-1 and TRBJ2-1; 7 nucleotides line up with TRBD1. With 0 bases clipped from V and 3 bases from J, the junction kept 6 bases outside the gene matches. CDR1 is SGHRS and CDR2 is YFSETQ in the germline V gene. The CDR3 consists of 16 residues. CDR3 sequence: CASSLGRDSFYNEQFF. CDR3 sequence (DNA): TGCGCCAGCAGCTTGGGAAGGGACAGCTTCTACAATGAGCAGTTCTTC.

The rearrangement links TRBV29-1 to TRBJ1-1; D unclear. The V gene lost 3 bases and the J gene lost 4 bases, with 12 bases spanning the gap. The CDR3 totals 13 residues. CDR1 is SQVTM and CDR2 is ANQGSEA in the germline V gene. The CDR3 is CSVDVGFGTEAFF. DNA for the CDR3: TGCAGCGTTGACGTGGGGTTCGGCACTGAAGCTTTCTTT.

V and J are TRBV7-8 and TRBJ2-7; 8 positions agree with TRBD1. Germline assignment: CDR1 SGHVS and CDR2 FQNEAQ. Unmatched junction bases numbered 9, after V lost 1 base and J lost 4 bases. The CDR3 spans 16 residues. CDR3 in amino acids: CASSLDLRGLDYEQYF. The CDR3 DNA reads as TGTGCCAGCAGCTTAGATCTCAGGGGGCTCGATTACGAGCAGTACTTC. Supplemented by reference TRBV7-8 and TRBJ2-7, the full variable domain reads GAGVSQSPRYKVAKRGQDVALRCDPISGHVSLFWYQQALGQGPEFLTYFQNEAQLDKSGLPSDRFFAERPEGSVSTLKIQRTQQEDSAVYLCASSLDLRGLDYEQYFGPGTRLTVT.

V and J are TRBV19 and TRBJ1-1; no clear D gene. The CDR3 is 14 residues long. Germline V gene sequence: CDR1 LNHDA, CDR2 SQIVND (reference sequence). V lost 4 bases and J lost 5, with 14 bases in between. The CDR3 bases are TGTGCCAGTAGTACCAGACTTACCGGGACTGAAGCTTTCTTT. This translates into CASSTRLTGTEAFF.

The V call is TRBV13, the J call TRBJ2-7; D is perhaps TRBD2 (6 bases). Trimming shortened V by 5 bases and J by 3 bases, and 14 bases separated the two germline ends. The CDR3 extends over 14 amino acids. The germline V gene encodes CDR1 PRHDT and CDR2 FYEKMQ (reference sequence). The CDR3 DNA reads as TGTGCCAGCAGCCTTCCTGTGGGGGGCTACGAGCAGTACTTC. The encoded protein is CASSLPVGGYEQYF.

V gene TRBV12-5 combines with J gene TRBJ1-1; 8 bases fit TRBD1. The CDR3 spans 11 residues. Germline CDR1 and CDR2: LGHNT and FRNRAP. With V trimmed by 7 bases and J by 11 bases, 6 bases remained unmatched. The DNA for the CDR3 is TGTGCTAGTGCCGACGACAGGGGCGCTTTCTTT. Translation: CASADDRGAFF.

The chain uses TRBV20-1 and TRBJ2-7; TRBD1 or TRBD2 may be the D gene (5 bases each). Germline CDR1 and CDR2: DFQATT and SNEGSKA (reference sequence). This CDR3 has 14 amino acids. V lost 3 bases to trimming and J lost 3 bases, with 15 bases between them. The DNA of the CDR3 is TGCAGTGCTAGTTCGTTTGGGGGAATCTACGAGCAGTACTTC. It translates to CSASSFGGIYEQYF.

This clone was seen once. The chain is built from TRBV11-3 and TRBJ1-2; D remains ambiguous. The ends were cut back, 2 bases at V and 3 bases at J, with 16 bases in the middle. Germline lookup yields CDR1 SGHNT and CDR2 YENEEA. The CDR3 consists of 16 residues. CDR3 region: CASSLYSRGDHYGYTF. CDR3 sequence (DNA): TGTGCCAGCAGCTTATACTCACGCGGGGATCACTATGGCTACACCTTC.

V usage is TRBV12-3 or TRBV12-4 and J usage is TRBJ2-3; no clear D gene. The V and J ends lost 5 bases and 2 bases respectively, with 8 bases between them. The CDR3 length is 13 residues. The CDR3 here is CASSLRDTDTQYF. In DNA, the CDR3 is TGTGCCAGCAGTCTGAGAGACACAGATACGCAGTATTTT.

This clone showed up just a few times. Mismatch with germline at one junction end may stem from a read error. The CDR3 is CASRRADLSSEQYF. Written as DNA, the CDR3 is TGTGCCAGCAGACGGGCAGACCTATCCTCCGAGCAGTACTTC. The gene calls are TRBV6-5 and TRBJ2-7; no definite D call. CDR3 length equals 14 residues. Germline CDR1 MNHEY, CDR2 SVGAGI.

The chain uses TRBV29-1 and TRBJ2-3, with D unresolved. The CDR3 is made up of 12 amino acids. Germline lookup yields CDR1 SQVTM and CDR2 ANQGSEA. In DNA, the CDR3 is TGCTCTCAGCACCGTAGCACAGATACGCAGTATTTT. Translated, it gives CSQHRSTDTQYF.